This TCR beta chain comes out of a study of blood T cells in healthy people across ages. Study-wide results and limits: Older individuals had lower TCR beta diversity per million T cells (the decline was roughly linear). Since the PBMCs were unsorted, naive and antigen-experienced cells could not be conclusively compared.

This clonotype showed up just once. Antigen: not known. Sample-barcoded 5' priming and a J-beta primer mix drove a second PCR of roughly 6 to 12 cycles. Each CDR3 protein gets one entry after TCRdb re-called the 5' RACE reads with MiXCR. Of 700,000 to 950,000 distinct CDR3 sequences in the sample, roughly 60% were seen once. Isolated per sample were at least 6.5 million PBMCs. The CDR3 totals 17 residues. V trimming: 4 bases; J trimming: 5 bases; junction bases outside the gene matches: 15. Per germline, CDR1 SGHRS and CDR2 YFSETQ. The sequence came from a man aged 30-40 years in good health. Material: blood. This chain links TRBV5-1 with TRBJ2-1; 7 bases align to TRBD1. CDR3 nucleotides: TGCGCCAGCAGCCCGACCGGGACAGCGAACTTAGACAATGAGCAGTTCTTC. Translated, it gives CASSPTGTANLDNEQFF.